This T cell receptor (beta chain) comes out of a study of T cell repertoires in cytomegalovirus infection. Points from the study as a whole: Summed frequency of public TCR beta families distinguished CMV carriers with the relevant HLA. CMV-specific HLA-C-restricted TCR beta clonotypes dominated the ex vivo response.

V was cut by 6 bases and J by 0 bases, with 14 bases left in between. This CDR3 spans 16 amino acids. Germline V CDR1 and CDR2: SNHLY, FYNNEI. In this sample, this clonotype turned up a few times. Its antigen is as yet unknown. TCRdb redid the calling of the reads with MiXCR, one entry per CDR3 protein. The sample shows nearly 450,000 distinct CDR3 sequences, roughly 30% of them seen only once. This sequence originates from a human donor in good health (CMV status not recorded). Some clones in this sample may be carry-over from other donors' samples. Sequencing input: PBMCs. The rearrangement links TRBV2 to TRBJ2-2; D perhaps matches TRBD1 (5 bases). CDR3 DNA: TGTGCCAGCAGCCACATGACGACAGCGAACACCGGGGAGCTGTTTTTT. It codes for CASSHMTTANTGELFF.